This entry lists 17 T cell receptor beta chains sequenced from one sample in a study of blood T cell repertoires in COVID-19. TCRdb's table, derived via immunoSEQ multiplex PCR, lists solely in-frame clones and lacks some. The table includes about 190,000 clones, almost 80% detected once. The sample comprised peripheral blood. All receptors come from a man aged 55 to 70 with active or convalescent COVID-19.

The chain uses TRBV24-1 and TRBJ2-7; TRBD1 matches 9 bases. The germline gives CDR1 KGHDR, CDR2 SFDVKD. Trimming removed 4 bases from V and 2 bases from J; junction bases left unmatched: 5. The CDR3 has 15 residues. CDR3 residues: CATSDPRTGAYEQYF. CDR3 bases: TGTGCCACCAGTGACCCTAGGACAGGGGCCTACGAGCAGTACTTC.

The CDR3 protein is CASSRRTGGTNSPLHF. In nucleotides, the CDR3 is TGTGCCAGCAGCCGAAGGACAGGGGGGACTAATTCACCCCTCCACTTT. The V call is TRBV7-8, the J call TRBJ1-6; the match to TRBD1 covers 10 bases. Trimming removed 5 bases from V and 6 bases from J; junction bases left unmatched: 7. There are 16 residues in the CDR3. Germline V gene data show CDR1 as SGHVS and CDR2 as FQNEAQ.

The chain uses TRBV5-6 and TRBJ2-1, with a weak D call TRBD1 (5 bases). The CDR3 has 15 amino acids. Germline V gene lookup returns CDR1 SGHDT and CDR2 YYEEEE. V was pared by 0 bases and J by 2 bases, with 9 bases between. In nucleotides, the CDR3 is TGTGCCAGCAGCTTGGGTGGGGCCACCTACAATGAGCAGTTCTTC. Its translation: CASSLGGATYNEQFF.

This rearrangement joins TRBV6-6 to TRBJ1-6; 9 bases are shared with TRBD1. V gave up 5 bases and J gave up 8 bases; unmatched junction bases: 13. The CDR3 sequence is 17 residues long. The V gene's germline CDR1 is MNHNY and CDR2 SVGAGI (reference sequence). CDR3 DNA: TGTGCCAGCAGTCGAGGTCTGCTGTGGGACAGGGATTCACCCCTCCACTTT. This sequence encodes CASSRGLLWDRDSPLHF.

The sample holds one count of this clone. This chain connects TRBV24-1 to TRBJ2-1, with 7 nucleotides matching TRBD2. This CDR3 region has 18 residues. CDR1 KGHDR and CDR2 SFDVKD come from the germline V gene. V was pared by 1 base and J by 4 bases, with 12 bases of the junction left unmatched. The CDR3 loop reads CATSDLGYSGKGYNEQFF. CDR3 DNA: TGTGCCACCAGTGATTTAGGCTACAGCGGGAAGGGGTACAATGAGCAGTTCTTC.

The CDR3 loop reads CASSQDPRQSSYEQYF. In DNA, the CDR3 is TGCGCCAGCAGCCAAGATCCCAGACAGAGCTCCTACGAGCAGTACTTC. This rearrangement joins TRBV4-1 to TRBJ2-7; D is perhaps TRBD1 (5 bases). CDR1 is MGHRA, CDR2 YSYEKL, per germline. This CDR3 region has 16 residues. Trimming left V 0 bases short and J 0 bases short, with 12 bases between.

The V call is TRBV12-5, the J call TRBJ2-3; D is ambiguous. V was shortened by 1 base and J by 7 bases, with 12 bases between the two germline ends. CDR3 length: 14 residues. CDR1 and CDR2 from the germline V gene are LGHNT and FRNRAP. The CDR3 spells CASGLGSPRNTQYF. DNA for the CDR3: TGTGCTAGTGGTTTGGGGAGCCCGAGGAATACGCAGTATTTT.

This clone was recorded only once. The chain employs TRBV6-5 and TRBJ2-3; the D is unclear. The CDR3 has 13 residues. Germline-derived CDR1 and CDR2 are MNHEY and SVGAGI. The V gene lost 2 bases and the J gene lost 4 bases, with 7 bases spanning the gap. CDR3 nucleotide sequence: TGTGCCAGCAGTTACCGTTGGCCAGATACGCAGTATTTT. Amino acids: CASSYRWPDTQYF.

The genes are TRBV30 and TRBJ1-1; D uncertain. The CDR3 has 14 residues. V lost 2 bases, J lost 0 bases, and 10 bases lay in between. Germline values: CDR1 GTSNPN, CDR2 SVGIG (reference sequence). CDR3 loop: CAWSRGSLNTEAFF. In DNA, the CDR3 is TGTGCCTGGAGTCGCGGCAGTCTGAACACTGAAGCTTTCTTT.

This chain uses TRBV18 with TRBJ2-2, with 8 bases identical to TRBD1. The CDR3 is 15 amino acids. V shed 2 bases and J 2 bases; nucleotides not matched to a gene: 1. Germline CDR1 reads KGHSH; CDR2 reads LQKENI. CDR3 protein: CASSPSGGNTGELFF. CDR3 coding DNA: TGTGCCAGCTCACCATCAGGGGGCAACACCGGGGAGCTGTTTTTT.

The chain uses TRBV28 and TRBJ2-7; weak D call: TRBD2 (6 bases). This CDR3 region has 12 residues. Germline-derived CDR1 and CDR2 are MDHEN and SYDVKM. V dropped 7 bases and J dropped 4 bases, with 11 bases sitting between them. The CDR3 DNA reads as TGTGCCAGCATGGAGGGGATATACGAGCAGTACTTC. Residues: CASMEGIYEQYF.

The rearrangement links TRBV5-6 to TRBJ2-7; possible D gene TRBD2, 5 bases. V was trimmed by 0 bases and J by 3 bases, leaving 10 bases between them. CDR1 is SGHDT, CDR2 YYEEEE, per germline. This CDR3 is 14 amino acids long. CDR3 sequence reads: CASSLAGIDYEQYF. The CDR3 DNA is TGTGCCAGCAGCTTGGCCGGGATTGACTACGAGCAGTACTTC.

The DNA of the CDR3 is TGTGCCAGCAGCTTATGGGGGGGGACAGGGTCTTACAATGAGCAGTTCTTC. Translated: CASSLWGGTGSYNEQFF. The J gene is TRBJ2-1, the V gene TRBV7-2; 9 bases are a match to TRBD1. V gave up 2 bases and J gave up 4 bases; unmatched junction bases: 9. The CDR3 extends over 17 amino acids. Germline V gene sequence: CDR1 SGHTA, CDR2 FQGNSA.

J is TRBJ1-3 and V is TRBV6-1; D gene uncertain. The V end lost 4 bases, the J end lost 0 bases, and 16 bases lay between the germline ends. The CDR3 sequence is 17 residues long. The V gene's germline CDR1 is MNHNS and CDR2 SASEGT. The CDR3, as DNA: TGTGCCAGCAGTGTAATGAGCCAGGCATTCTCTGGAAACACCATATATTTT. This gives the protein CASSVMSQAFSGNTIYF.

This CDR3 is CASSLWEGVSYEQYF. The CDR3 DNA reads as TGCGCCAGCAGCTTGTGGGAGGGGGTGTCCTACGAGCAGTACTTC. The J gene is TRBJ2-7, the V gene TRBV5-1; a possible D gene is TRBD2 (7 bases). Trimming stripped 1 base from V and 1 base from J, with 12 bases between. Germline CDR1 SGHRS, CDR2 YFSETQ. This CDR3 region has 15 residues.

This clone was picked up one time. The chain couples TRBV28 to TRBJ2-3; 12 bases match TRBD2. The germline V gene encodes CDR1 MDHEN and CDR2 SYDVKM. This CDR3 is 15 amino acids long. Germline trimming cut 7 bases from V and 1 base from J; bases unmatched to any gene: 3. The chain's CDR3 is CASTRLAGGTDTQYF. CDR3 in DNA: TGTGCCAGCACCAGACTAGCGGGAGGCACAGATACGCAGTATTTT.

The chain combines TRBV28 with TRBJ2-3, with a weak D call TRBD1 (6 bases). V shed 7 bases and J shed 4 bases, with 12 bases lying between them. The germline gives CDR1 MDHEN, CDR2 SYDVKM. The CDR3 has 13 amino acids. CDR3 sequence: CASITGTPDTQYF. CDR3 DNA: TGTGCCAGCATAACAGGGACCCCAGATACGCAGTATTTT.